These 11 T cell receptor beta chains came from one sample sequenced in a study of blood T cell repertoires in COVID-19. Sequencing was performed with immunoSEQ multiplex PCR; in TCRdb, only in-frame clones are kept and a portion is missing. The table has roughly 120,000 clones, around 87% seen once. Material: peripheral blood. The receptors derive from a woman between 65 and 79 years old with acute or convalescent COVID-19.

The chain couples TRBV3-1 (or the pseudogene TRBV3-2) to TRBJ2-3, with a possible D match to TRBD1 (7 bases). Germline CDR1 is LGHDT and CDR2 is YNNKEL (reference sequence). CDR3 length: 17 residues. Deletions cut 0 bases from V and 5 bases from J, with 18 bases between. The CDR3 spells CASSQEEGEQGRDTQYF. In DNA, the CDR3 is TGTGCCAGCAGCCAAGAGGAGGGGGAACAGGGGCGAGATACGCAGTATTTT.

The chain has TRBV5-1 and TRBJ1-6; the match to TRBD1 covers 7 bases. In germline, CDR1 is SGHRS, CDR2 YFSETQ. Losses at the gene ends were 0 bases for V and 6 bases for J; bases not matched to a gene: 9. CDR3 length equals 17 residues. DNA of the CDR3: TGCGCCAGCAGCTTGGAGGGCAGGGGGTTCGGTAATTCACCCCTCCACTTT. Translated: CASSLEGRGFGNSPLHF.

As for this clone: The same CDR3 is also encoded by other DNA sequences in this sample. The chain recombines TRBV3-1 (or the pseudogene TRBV3-2) with TRBJ1-5; no firm D call. This CDR3 is 16 amino acids long. Germline CDR1 and CDR2: LGHDT and YNNKEL (reference sequence). V lost 0 bases to trimming and J lost 2 bases, with 11 bases between them. CDR3 sequence: CASSQEPPGGNQPQHF. The CDR3, as DNA: TGTGCCAGCAGCCAAGAGCCCCCGGGAGGCAATCAGCCCCAGCATTTT.

The rearrangement joins TRBV7-8 to TRBJ1-2; TRBD1 aligns across 7 bases. The V gene end was trimmed by 2 bases and the J gene end by 5 bases; junction bases not matched to a gene: 5. The CDR3 is made up of 14 amino acids. The germline V gene encodes CDR1 SGHVS and CDR2 FQNEAQ. The CDR3 region is CASSLTQGKYGYTF. The CDR3 DNA reads as TGTGCCAGCAGCTTAACACAGGGGAAGTATGGCTACACCTTC.

The chain links TRBV28 to TRBJ2-2, with D possibly being TRBD2 (6 bases). Per the germline V gene, CDR1 is MDHEN and CDR2 is SYDVKM. The CDR3 length is 14 residues. Trimming cost V 5 bases and J 4 bases, with 11 bases left between them. DNA for the CDR3: TGTGCCAGCAGTGGGGGAGGAGCCACCGGGGAGCTGTTTTTT. Translated, it gives CASSGGGATGELFF. The full variable domain, with the rest looked up from reference TRBV28 and TRBJ2-2, is DVKVTQSSRYLVKRTGEKVFLECVQDMDHENMFWYRQDPGLGLRLIYFSYDVKMKEKGDIPEGYSVSREKKERFSLILESASTNQTSMYLCASSGGGATGELFFGEGSRLTVL.

This sequence joins TRBV19 and TRBJ1-2; D unresolved. Trimming removed 7 bases from V and 0 bases from J, with 12 bases in between. The CDR3 extends over 14 amino acids. CDR1 and CDR2 from the germline V gene are LNHDA and SQIVND (reference sequence). The CDR3 region has the DNA TGTGCCAGTATCCCAGGCGCTGCTAACTATGGCTACACCTTC. This codes for CASIPGAANYGYTF.

The chain has TRBV19 and TRBJ1-5; D perhaps matches TRBD1 (5 bases). V lost 1 base and J 0 bases, leaving 10 bases between the germline ends. The CDR3 contains 16 residues. Looked up from germline, CDR1 is LNHDA and CDR2 is SQIVND (reference sequence). CDR3 nucleotide sequence: TGTGCCAGTAGTATAGGACAGACGTATAGCAATCAGCCCCAGCATTTT. It yields the protein CASSIGQTYSNQPQHF.

V and J are TRBV12-3 or TRBV12-4 and TRBJ1-1; tentatively, D is TRBD1 (6 bases). The length of the CDR3 is 13 residues. V was pared by 7 bases and J by 4 bases, with 13 bases between. The CDR3 nucleotides read TGTGCCAGCAAACGGACAGATATCACTGAAGCTTTCTTT. Translating gives CASKRTDITEAFF.

This chain connects TRBV7-9 to TRBJ2-3; 14 bases are shared with TRBD2. Germline V gene lookup returns CDR1 SEHNR and CDR2 FQNEAQ (reference sequence). Unmatched junction bases numbered 7, after V lost 5 bases and J lost 3 bases. This CDR3 is 17 amino acids long. The CDR3, as DNA: TGTGCCAGCAGCACACGACTAGCGGGGGGGTTAACAGATACGCAGTATTTT. This encodes CASSTRLAGGLTDTQYF. The whole variable domain, remainder taken from reference TRBV7-9 and TRBJ2-3, is DTGVSQNPRHKITKRGQNVTFRCDPISEHNRLYWYRQTLGQGPEFLTYFQNEAQLEKSRLLSDRFSAERPKGSFSTLEIQRTEQGDSAMYLCASSTRLAGGLTDTQYFGPGTRLTVL.

The chain is built from TRBV14 and TRBJ1-6, with D uncertain. The CDR3 consists of 17 residues. CDR1 is SGHDN and CDR2 is FVKESK in the germline V gene. Trimming removed 2 bases from V and 0 bases from J, with 11 bases in between. CDR3 sequence (DNA): TGTGCCAGCAGCCAAAAGGTTTGGAGCTCCTATAATTCACCCCTCCACTTT. Translation gives CASSQKVWSSYNSPLHF.

The chain combines TRBV28 with TRBJ1-1; no clear D. The CDR3 totals 12 residues. Germline V gives CDR1 MDHEN, CDR2 SYDVKM. The V gene lost 2 bases and the J gene lost 5 bases, with 6 bases spanning the gap. CDR3: CASSLVMTEAFF. CDR3 coding DNA: TGTGCCAGCAGTTTAGTCATGACTGAAGCTTTCTTT.